This record looks at one T cell receptor (beta chain) sequence and its context. The antigen is undetermined. Assay: immunoSEQ multiplex PCR; the TCRdb copy retains only in-frame clones and omits some. The sample contains about 150,000 clones, about 85% of which appear only once. This entry comes from a study of T cell responses to AZD1222 COVID-19 vaccine. Study as a whole: Pooled in the analysis were second doses at about 4 or about 12 weeks. General study points: Recipients of AZD1222 seropositive at baseline numbered only 5 or 6. Vaccine-associated CD4 TCRs ranged over spike, dominating at 160-218 and 743-854. In all cases, repertoires were sampled only after the peak T cell response.

J lost 7 bases, V lost 5 bases, and 7 bases had no gene match. Germline V gives CDR1 SGHTA, CDR2 FQGNSA. The CDR3 is made up of 16 amino acids. The receptor was isolated from an adult in good health. Sequenced material: peripheral blood, taken on day 0 of AZD1222 vaccination. The rearrangement uses TRBV7-2 and TRBJ2-1; the match to TRBD2 covers 14 bases. The CDR3 sequence is CASSTRLAGGQNEQFF. CDR3 nucleotides: TGTGCCAGCAGCACCCGACTAGCGGGGGGGCAGAATGAGCAGTTCTTC.